This T cell receptor beta chain was identified in a study of OX40 agonist ivuxolimab in advanced cancers. Turning to the study itself: Among those enrolled, mean age was about 63 years (range 23 to 79) and 75% to 90% were male. Whole-study results and caveats: Among the least clonally expanded were partial responders at 0.1-3.0 mg/kg.

Sequenced by immunoSEQ multiplex PCR; TCRdb stores in-frame clones only, minus some. Of about 51,000 clones listed, about 80% are singletons. This clone came up a few times. Antigen: not known. The CDR3 spans 16 residues. Germline-derived CDR1 and CDR2 are SGHTA and FQGNSA. Losses at the gene ends were 5 bases for V and 6 bases for J; bases not matched to a gene: 11. This TCR came from an adult with an advanced solid tumor such as melanoma, head and neck, liver or kidney cancer. The chain has TRBV7-2 and TRBJ2-5, with 11 bases identical to TRBD1. The input for sequencing was CD4+ or CD8+ T cells sorted from blood, taken in a trial of the OX40 agonist ivuxolimab. The CDR3 nucleotides read TGTGCCAGCAGCCCCGAGGGGACAGGGGGAAGGAAGACCCAGTACTTC. Protein sequence: CASSPEGTGGRKTQYF. Variable domain in full (rest from reference TRBV7-2 and TRBJ2-5): GAGVSQSPSNKVTEKGKDVELRCDPISGHTALYWYRQSLGQGLEFLIYFQGNSAPDKSGLPSDRFSAERTGGSVSTLTIQRTQQEDSAVYLCASSPEGTGGRKTQYFGPGTRLLVL.